This T cell receptor (beta chain) was found in a study of identical twins. Healthy Caucasians were all of the donors. The CDR3 contains 13 residues. With V trimmed by 5 bases and J by 7 bases, 4 bases remained unmatched. The germline CDR1 and CDR2 sequences are MNHEY and SVGEGT. After template switching added a universal primer site, the resulting cDNA carried unique molecular identifiers. TCRdb re-called the 5' RACE reads with MiXCR, one entry per CDR3 protein. The data show a few hundred thousand distinct CDR3 sequences, more than 9% seen once. This clonotype was found once. Its cognate antigen is unknown. General study findings and limits: Out-of-frame beta sequences exhibited a weaker degree of excess twin sharing. In cord blood, abundant beta clonotypes had fewer insertions; memory showed no trend.

The chain combines TRBV6-2 or TRBV6-3 with TRBJ2-1; 8 bases line up with TRBD2. This clonotype was sampled from a man in his fifties or sixties in good health. The sequencing sample was made of memory T cells sorted from blood. DNA for the CDR3: TGTGCCAGCAGTACCGGGGGGGTAAATGAGCAGTTCTTC. It specifies CASSTGGVNEQFF.